A selection of T cell receptor beta chains follows, all from one sample in a study of cytomegalovirus exposure and HLA in healthy donors. Clones were read by immunoSEQ multiplex PCR, and TCRdb kept only the in-frame ones, dropping some. The repertoire holds some 200,000 clones, with about four fifths as singletons. Sequencing used PBMCs. Every receptor here comes from a man in his fifties in good health and CMV-seronegative. CDR3s include the opening cysteine and the closing phenylalanine or tryptophan. The D gene is left open where the match is weak. Clone size is stated in some rows and not others, as once, few, many or a class when expanded.

d_gene,j_gene,v_gene,abundance,CDR3nt,CDR3aa
TRBD2,TRBJ2-5,TRBV7-3,.,TGTGCCAGCAGCCCGGGTGGGACGGGAGGGAGGCAAGAGACCCAGTACTTC,CASSPGGTGGRQETQYF
.,TRBJ1-3,TRBV5-4,.,TGTGCCAGCAGCTTGCGGGGAGCTGGAAACACCATATATTTT,CASSLRGAGNTIYF
.,TRBJ1-2,TRBV7-6,.,TGTGCCAGCAGCTTAGAGCAGGGTGGTAACTATGGCTACACCTTC,CASSLEQGGNYGYTF
TRBD2,TRBJ2-1,TRBV7-2,.,TGTGCCAGCAGCTTAAGGGGAGGGGCTAGCGGGGGGGCCTCGGATGAGCAGTTCTTC,CASSLRGGASGGASDEQFF
TRBD1,TRBJ1-1,TRBV2,.,TGTGCCAGCAGTACGACAGGGGGGGAAGCTTTCTTT,CASSTTGGEAFF
TRBD2,TRBJ2-3,TRBV7-2,.,TGTGCCAGCAGCCGTATAGCGGGAGTGTCGGATACGCAGTATTTT,CASSRIAGVSDTQYF
.,TRBJ1-5,TRBV7-8,.,TGTGCCAGCAGCTTAGTGCGCCGAAGTAGAAGCAATCAGCCCCAGCATTTT,CASSLVRRSRSNQPQHF
TRBD2,TRBJ2-1,TRBV13,once,TGTGCCAGCAGCCCTCGGACTAGCGGGGGGAATGAGCAGTTCTTC,CASSPRTSGGNEQFF
TRBD1,TRBJ1-1,TRBV28,.,TGTGCCAGCAGTCCCGACAGGGTGAACACTGAAGCTTTCTTT,CASSPDRVNTEAFF
.,TRBJ1-1,TRBV28,.,TGTGCCAGCAGAACCGCAGCGACGCCGAACACTGAAGCTTTCTTT,CASRTAATPNTEAFF
.,TRBJ1-5,TRBV7-2,.,TGTGCCAGCAGCTTAACGGGGAGTGGAGGTCAGCCCCAGCATTTT,CASSLTGSGGQPQHF
.,TRBJ2-1,TRBV18,.,TGTGCCAGCTCACCCCAGGGGCATGAGCAGTTCTTC,CASSPQGHEQFF
TRBD2,TRBJ2-1,TRBV7-3,.,TGTGCCAGCAGCCGAACTAGCGGGGAATACAATGAGCAGTTCTTC,CASSRTSGEYNEQFF
.,TRBJ1-5,TRBV2,.,TGTGCCAGCAGGGTACAGGTTAGCAATCAGCCCCAGCATTTT,CASRVQVSNQPQHF
.,TRBJ2-3,TRBV9,few,TGTGCCAGCAGCGTAGAGATGACAGGCCATACGCAGTATTTT,CASSVEMTGHTQYF
.,TRBJ1-1,TRBV5-4,.,TGTGCCAGCAAAGACTGGGGCGCGAACACTGAAGCTTTCTTT,CASKDWGANTEAFF
.,TRBJ1-2,TRBV28,.,TGTGCCAGCCGAGGCAGCCCAGCTAACTATGGCTACACCTTC,CASRGSPANYGYTF
.,TRBJ2-7,TRBV2,few,TGTGCCAGCAGGGTGGGGCAGGGCTACGAGCAGTACTTC,CASRVGQGYEQYF
.,TRBJ2-7,TRBV28,.,TGTGCCAGCATCCGGGCTCAGGGGGGCTCCTACGAGCAGTACTTC,CASIRAQGGSYEQYF
TRBD2,TRBJ2-3,TRBV6-5,few,TGTGCCAGCAGTTACTCGGGAGGGAGCACAGATACGCAGTATTTT,CASSYSGGSTDTQYF
TRBD1,TRBJ2-7,TRBV5-1,.,TGCGCCAGCAGCTTGGACAGGGCGCCAGGGGGCTACGAGCAGTACTTC,CASSLDRAPGGYEQYF
TRBD1,TRBJ2-7,TRBV6-1,few,TGTGCCAGCATGAGGGACAGGGGGATGTACGAGCAGTACTTC,CASMRDRGMYEQYF